This paragraph covers one T cell receptor beta chain sequence. This specimen comes from a study of blood T cells in healthy people across ages. Germline values: CDR1 MNHEY, CDR2 SVGAGI. V was clipped by 7 bases and J by 6 bases, with 6 bases between them. The CDR3 is 10 residues long. Sample-barcoded 5' priming and a J-beta primer mix drove a second PCR of roughly 6 to 12 cycles. Template switching added a 12-random-nucleotide identifier to every cDNA molecule. TCRdb re-called the 5' RACE reads through MiXCR, storing one row per CDR3 protein. The data show approximately 800,000 distinct CDR3 sequences, roughly 24% seen once. These data are also associated with another study on T cells of mothers and their children. That study adds: Mothers gave over 8.5 million TCR beta CDR3 reads each, and children several million each. Among related mother-child pairs, overlap was slightly higher than in unrelated pairs, though not significantly.

The receptor was isolated from a boy between 5 and 17 years old in good health. The genes are TRBV6-5 and TRBJ1-1; D not resolved. The source material was blood. As DNA, the CDR3 is TGTGCCAGCATCGGGGCTGAAGCTTTCTTT. The encoded protein is CASIGAEAFF.